This entry is about one T cell receptor (beta chain). Antigen specificity is unknown. This sample was taken from a study of T cell repertoires in cytomegalovirus infection. TCRdb re-called the reads through MiXCR, storing one row per CDR3 protein. The profile shows about 89,000 distinct CDR3 sequences, approximately 30% of them singletons. V dropped 2 bases and J dropped 2 bases, with 24 bases sitting between them. CDR3 length equals 19 residues. Germline lookup yields CDR1 SGDLS and CDR2 YYNGEE. The sequence was collected from a human donor in good health (CMV status not recorded). Some clones in this sample may be carry-over from other donors' samples. V is TRBV9 and J is TRBJ2-3, with D perhaps TRBD1 (6 bases). The sequencing here drew on CD8+ T cells from cultured PBMCs, taken from culture after CMV antigen stimulation. The CDR3 protein is CASSVPMDRTQGDTDTQYF. The CDR3 DNA reads as TGTGCCAGCAGCGTCCCGATGGACAGAACTCAGGGAGACACAGATACGCAGTATTTT.